The text below deals with one TCR beta chain. Its antigen remains unknown. This CDR3 has 13 amino acids. With 7 bases removed from V and 4 bases from J, the gap between germline ends came to 12 bases. The method was immunoSEQ multiplex PCR; TCRdb's version includes in-frame clones alone and lacks a portion of them. The sample has 380,000 or so clones, around 82% seen once. This specimen belongs to a study of Ad26.COV2.S vaccination and SARS-CoV-2 variants. As for the study in general: Vaccine-arm donor from the placebo-controlled COV1001 Ad26.COV2.S trial.

The sample's treatment: around 19 received Ad26.COV2.S at low or high dose, single or two shots; 5 received placebo; per-sample allocation not given. Material that was analyzed had been drawn on day 63 after the first vaccine or placebo injection. Points from the study as a whole: Measurements of TCR breadth and depth may have given underestimates of the total T cell responses.

The TCR sequence derives from a person between 18 and 65 years old who received the Ad26.COV2.S COVID-19 vaccine or a placebo. The chain employs TRBV12-3 or TRBV12-4 and TRBJ2-3; D gene ambiguous. This specimen consisted of peripheral blood, obtained in a trial of Ad26.COV2.S vaccine versus placebo. This chain's CDR3 is CASTPNGPDTQYF. The CDR3 bases are TGTGCCAGCACCCCTAATGGGCCAGATACGCAGTATTTT.